This TCR beta chain was found in a study of blood T cells in healthy people across ages. It was with a sample-barcoded 5' primer and a J-beta primer mix that a second PCR of roughly 7 to 12 cycles was run. Via MiXCR, TCRdb re-called the 5' RACE reads, giving one row per CDR3 protein. The table lists roughly 680,000 distinct CDR3 sequences, approximately 52% of them singletons. The CDR3 is 15 amino acids. V lost 0 bases, J lost 1 base, and 13 bases lay in between. The germline gives CDR1 DFQATT, CDR2 SNEGSKA (reference sequence). The receptor was derived from a woman aged 80 or over in good health. Sequenced sample: blood. The J gene is TRBJ2-7, the V gene TRBV20-1, with unresolved D. The CDR3 nucleotides read TGCAGTGCTAGAGACCTGGGCAGGCCATCCTACGAGCAGTACTTC. As protein: CSARDLGRPSYEQYF.